These T cell receptor beta chains were read from a single sample in a study of vaccination effects on CD4 cells after COVID-19. TCRdb keeps only in-frame clones here, not all; method: immunoSEQ multiplex PCR. The data show 35,000 to 55,000 clones, roughly two thirds seen once. No antigen has been assigned to these receptors. Specimen: CD4+ T cells from PBMCs cultured with a peptide pool, collected before COVID-19 vaccination. The source of these receptors is a human donor who had a prior SARS-CoV-2 infection. Both conserved end residues are part of each CDR3. A D gene is named only where the DNA matches it firmly. Only some rows state a clone size, as once, few, many or a class for expanded clones.

size,J,D,V,DNA,CDR3
.,TRBJ1-4,TRBD1,TRBV3-1/TRBV3-2,TGTGCCAGCAGCCTAAACGTCATACAGGGGTGGTCAAGTGGGGCTAATGAAAAACTGTTTTTT,CASSLNVIQGWSSGANEKLFF
.,TRBJ2-2,.,TRBV9,TGTGCCAGCAGCGTGGGTCGGCAGACCGGGGAGCTGTTTTTT,CASSVGRQTGELFF
.,TRBJ2-3,.,TRBV21-1,TGTGCCAGCAGTAGCACAGATACGCAGTATTTT,CASSSTDTQYF
few,TRBJ2-7,TRBD1,TRBV3-1/TRBV3-2,TGTGCCAGTGGACCGACAGGGACCTACGAGCAGTACTTC,CASGPTGTYEQYF
.,TRBJ1-1,.,TRBV27,TGTGCCAGCAGTTGGGGGTGGGACACTGAAGCTTTCTTT,CASSWGWDTEAFF
.,TRBJ1-1,TRBD1,TRBV7-8,TGTGCCAGCAGCTTCGAAGGACAGGGGGACACTGAAGCTTTCTTT,CASSFEGQGDTEAFF
.,TRBJ1-1,TRBD1,TRBV9,TGTGCCAGCAGCGTAGGACAGGGCACTGAAGCTTTCTTT,CASSVGQGTEAFF
few,TRBJ2-7,TRBD1,TRBV7-9,TGTGCCAGCTCCACAGGGGGTTCCCTTTCCTACGAGCAGTACTTC,CASSTGGSLSYEQYF
few,TRBJ1-2,.,TRBV30,TGTGCCTGGAGTATTCCCCCACGGGGTTATGGCTACACCTTC,CAWSIPPRGYGYTF
few,TRBJ1-2,.,TRBV7-2,TGTGCCAGCAGCTTAGAGTCAGGGAACTATGGCTACACCTTC,CASSLESGNYGYTF